The rows below give T cell receptor beta chains drawn from one sample of a study of cytomegalovirus exposure and HLA in healthy donors. Using immunoSEQ multiplex PCR, the repertoire was profiled, and TCRdb retains in-frame clones only, with some absent. The table lists 55,000 to 90,000 clones, roughly 79% of them singletons. Sequencing was performed on PBMCs. These TCRs come from a man aged 50-60 years in good health and CMV-seronegative. Each CDR3 is given with its conserved first and last residue. D genes are given only for firm matches. Some rows mark clone size as missing; the rest say once, few, many or name a class of expanded clone.

clone size	D gene	V gene	J gene	CDR3 DNA	CDR3 protein
NA	NA	TRBV10-3	TRBJ1-3	TGTGCCATCAGAGCGGACTCATCTGGAAACACCATATATTTT	CAIRADSSGNTIYF
once	NA	TRBV11-2	TRBJ1-4	TGTGCCAGCAGCTTGATCTTGGCAGGGGAAAAACTGTTTTTT	CASSLILAGEKLFF
NA	NA	TRBV4-1	TRBJ1-1	TGCGCCAGCAGCCACCCCCTCGGACAGATGAACACTGAAGCTTTCTTT	CASSHPLGQMNTEAFF
NA	TRBD1	TRBV2	TRBJ1-6	TGTGCCAGCAGCCGGACAGGGGAGTTTTGGTCACCCCTCCACTTT	CASSRTGEFWSPLHF
NA	NA	TRBV6-5	TRBJ2-7	TGTGCCAGCAGTTACGGTATGGTAGGGGGTCGGGACGAGCAGTACTTC	CASSYGMVGGRDEQYF
NA	NA	TRBV4-2	TRBJ1-5	TGTGCCAGCAGCCAAGATTTAAGAGGCAATCAGCCCCAGCATTTT	CASSQDLRGNQPQHF
NA	NA	TRBV11-2	TRBJ2-4	TGTGCCAGCAGCGCCCCCACACTACAGGTCAACATTCAGTACTTC	CASSAPTLQVNIQYF
once	NA	TRBV7-8	TRBJ1-5	TGTGCCAGCAGCTTAATGGCGGCCACTTTTGAGGGCAATCAGCCCCAGCATTTT	CASSLMAATFEGNQPQHF
NA	NA	TRBV29-1	TRBJ1-1	TGCAGCGTTGAAGCGACAGGTATGAACACTGAAGCTTTCTTT	CSVEATGMNTEAFF
NA	NA	TRBV10-1	TRBJ1-1	TGCGCCAGCAGTGAGTCGAAAGGGTGGAGGACTGAAGCTTTCTTT	CASSESKGWRTEAFF
NA	NA	TRBV9	TRBJ2-3	TGTGCCAGCAGCCCCCACGAGGATACGCAGTATTTT	CASSPHEDTQYF
NA	TRBD1	TRBV30	TRBJ1-2	TGTGCCTGGGTTCAGACAGGGTTCTTCTATGGCTACACCTTC	CAWVQTGFFYGYTF
NA	TRBD1	TRBV12-5	TRBJ1-1	TGTGCTAGTGGTAGCTGGACAGGGCCGGACACTGAAGCTTTCTTT	CASGSWTGPDTEAFF
NA	TRBD1	TRBV18	TRBJ1-1	TGTGCCAGCTCATCGGGACAGAAGAACACTGAAGCTTTCTTT	CASSSGQKNTEAFF
NA	NA	TRBV12-5	TRBJ2-7	TGTGCTAGTGGGGGAGAAGGTTTCGGGCAGTACTTC	CASGGEGFGQYF
NA	TRBD1	TRBV5-1	TRBJ1-1	TGCGCCAGCAGCCCTGACAGGGGGCGGAACACTGAAGCTTTCTTT	CASSPDRGRNTEAFF
once	NA	TRBV19	TRBJ1-1	TGTGCCAGTAGTGTTGGACAGCTGAACACTGAAGCTTTCTTT	CASSVGQLNTEAFF
NA	NA	TRBV29-1	TRBJ1-1	TGCAGCGTTGGGGGACAACCGAACACTGAAGCTTTCTTT	CSVGGQPNTEAFF
NA	TRBD1	TRBV5-1	TRBJ1-1	TGCGCCAGCAGTCAGACAGGGAGGAACACTGAAGCTTTCTTT	CASSQTGRNTEAFF
NA	TRBD2	TRBV5-1	TRBJ2-7	TGCGCCAGCAGCTTGGGGTTAGCGGGAGGGTCGAGCTCCTACGAGCAGTACTTC	CASSLGLAGGSSSYEQYF
NA	TRBD2	TRBV5-4	TRBJ2-2	TGTGCCAGCAGCTTGACAGGAGCGGGGGACACCGGGGAGCTGTTTTTT	CASSLTGAGDTGELFF
NA	NA	TRBV4-1	TRBJ1-5	TGCGCCAGCAGCCAAGAATTAGTCCGGCAGACTAGCCAGCCCCAGCATTTT	CASSQELVRQTSQPQHF
NA	TRBD1	TRBV6-1	TRBJ1-6	TGTGCCAGCAGTGGGCGAGACAGGGGGCGATATAATTCACCCCTCCACTTT	CASSGRDRGRYNSPLHF
NA	TRBD2	TRBV4-2	TRBJ2-3	TGTGCCAGCAGCCCCTCGGTACAGCGGGGGGGTGTAGATACGCAGTATTTT	CASSPSVQRGGVDTQYF
NA	NA	TRBV7-2	TRBJ2-3	TGTGCCAGCAGCTTAAGCTTCACAGATACGCAGTATTTT	CASSLSFTDTQYF
NA	TRBD1	TRBV19	TRBJ1-5	TGTGCCAGTAGTATAGCCTCGGGACAGGGTATTCAGCCCCAGCATTTT	CASSIASGQGIQPQHF
NA	TRBD2	TRBV9	TRBJ2-3	TGTGCCAGCAGCGTTGGTGGGACTAGCGGTGCGGGTACGCAGTATTTT	CASSVGGTSGAGTQYF
few	TRBD1	TRBV29-1	TRBJ1-1	TGCAGCGTTGCGAGGACAGGCCCGAACACTGAAGCTTTCTTT	CSVARTGPNTEAFF
NA	NA	TRBV30	TRBJ2-1	TGTGCCTGGAGTGCCTTGACAGGTCGGAATGAGCAGTTCTTC	CAWSALTGRNEQFF
NA	TRBD1	TRBV6-6	TRBJ1-2	TGTGCCAGCAGTTATGCCGGGACAGCCTATGGCTACACCTTC	CASSYAGTAYGYTF
NA	NA	TRBV18	TRBJ1-1	TGTGCCAGCTCACCTATTAGCCCGAGCATGAACACTGAAGCTTTCTTT	CASSPISPSMNTEAFF
NA	NA	TRBV2	TRBJ2-1	TGTGCCAGCAGCGCCGACGCTCGAGGGAAGTTCTTC	CASSADARGKFF
few	NA	TRBV10-3	TRBJ1-6	TGTGCCATCACCGAGGACAGTCCCAATTCACCCCTCCACTTT	CAITEDSPNSPLHF
NA	NA	TRBV7-9	TRBJ1-2	TGTGCCAGCCGAGTGGCTCGGGGGAGCGGAGGCTACACCTTC	CASRVARGSGGYTF
NA	NA	TRBV5-1	TRBJ1-1	TGCGCCAGCAGCTTGAAGCCCGAAATCACTGAAGCTTTCTTT	CASSLKPEITEAFF
NA	TRBD1	TRBV18	TRBJ1-2	TGTGCCAGCTCACGCGAGACAGGGGATGGCTACACCTTC	CASSRETGDGYTF
once	NA	TRBV29-1	TRBJ1-3	TGCAGCGCCGGGGCTGGAAACACCATATATTTT	CSAGAGNTIYF
NA	TRBD2	TRBV11-3	TRBJ2-1	TGTGCCAGCAGCAAGCCTAGCGGGGGTTTAAATGAGCAGTTCTTC	CASSKPSGGLNEQFF
NA	NA	TRBV27	TRBJ1-1	TGTGCCAGCAGTGTACACCGGGACACTGAAGCTTTCTTT	CASSVHRDTEAFF
NA	NA	TRBV11-2	TRBJ2-2	TGTGCCAGCAGCTTAGGACGGGGGGGGGAGCTGTTTTTT	CASSLGRGGELFF
NA	TRBD2	TRBV5-4	TRBJ2-1	TGTGCCAGCAGCTTGGGTTTAGCGGGAGGTAGGAATGAGCAGTTCTTC	CASSLGLAGGRNEQFF
NA	TRBD1	TRBV6-5	TRBJ1-1	TGTGCCAGCAGACGAACCGGGACAGGACTAGAAGCTTTCTTT	CASRRTGTGLEAFF
NA	NA	TRBV6-1	TRBJ1-4	TGTGCCAGCAGTGACAACTCCGGAGGGCGAGAAAAACTGTTTTTT	CASSDNSGGREKLFF
NA	NA	TRBV11-2	TRBJ1-1	TGTGCCAGCAGCTTAGCTCTAGGCACTGAAGCTTTCTTT	CASSLALGTEAFF
NA	NA	TRBV19	TRBJ1-2	TGTGCCAGTAGTATTACTCTAACAGGGGGCTACACCTTC	CASSITLTGGYTF
NA	NA	TRBV5-4	TRBJ1-2	TGTGCCAGCAGCGATTTAAACAGAACCCCCGATGGCTACACCTTC	CASSDLNRTPDGYTF
NA	NA	TRBV19	TRBJ2-7	TGTGCCAGTAGTCCACAGTACCTGTCCTACGAGCAGTACTTC	CASSPQYLSYEQYF
NA	TRBD1	TRBV28	TRBJ2-7	TGTGCCAGCAACACACATTCCGGGACAGGGCTCTACGAGCAGTACTTC	CASNTHSGTGLYEQYF
NA	NA	TRBV11-3	TRBJ1-1	TGTGCCAGCAGCCGGGAGTTTGAAGCTTTCTTT	CASSREFEAFF
NA	NA	TRBV9	TRBJ1-1	TGTGCCAGCAGCACTAGACAGGAGAACACTGAAGCTTTCTTT	CASSTRQENTEAFF